This is a list of T cell receptor beta chains from one sample in a study of cytomegalovirus exposure and HLA in healthy donors. Sequencing was performed with immunoSEQ multiplex PCR; in TCRdb, only in-frame clones are kept and a portion is missing. Among roughly 120,000 clones, about four fifths were seen once, and the ten largest hold 22%. Sequenced: PBMCs. The receptors here all came from a man aged 30 to 45 in good health and CMV-seropositive. CDR3s include the opening cysteine and the closing phenylalanine or tryptophan. Fields, in order: V gene, clone size, J gene, D gene, CDR3 DNA, CDR3 protein. D genes are given only for firm matches. Only part of the rows carry a size: once, few, many, or a class if the clone is expanded.

>TRBV7-2|once|TRBJ2-1|TRBD2
TGTGCCAGCAGCACAACTAGCGGGACTTACAATGAGCAGTTCTTC
CASSTTSGTYNEQFF
>TRBV6-6|NA|TRBJ2-7|NA
TGTGCCAGCAGCCACAGGATTTCCTACGAGCAGTACTTC
CASSHRISYEQYF
>TRBV28|NA|TRBJ1-1|NA
TGTGCCAGCAGTCAGGGCTCTGATGGCACTGAAGCTTTCTTT
CASSQGSDGTEAFF
>TRBV9|NA|TRBJ1-2|TRBD1
TGTGCCAGCAGCCAGACAGGGGAGGTTGGCTACACCTTC
CASSQTGEVGYTF
>TRBV10-3|once|TRBJ1-3|NA
TGTGCCATCACTCCGGACAGCAGGTCCGGAAACACCATATATTTT
CAITPDSRSGNTIYF
>TRBV19|NA|TRBJ1-5|NA
TGTGCCAGTAACGCGGGACCCCCCAATCAGCCCCAGCATTTT
CASNAGPPNQPQHF
>TRBV6-5|NA|TRBJ2-7|NA
TGTGCCAGCAGTTACTCGATGCAGGGTAGCTACGAGCAGTACTTC
CASSYSMQGSYEQYF
>TRBV5-6|few|TRBJ1-1|NA
TGTGCCAGTGGGCGAAGAACCTCGAACACTGAAGCTTTCTTT
CASGRRTSNTEAFF
>TRBV15|NA|TRBJ2-1|NA
TGTGCCACCAGCAGAGATTTCCGGTTTTGGTCCAATGAGCAGTTCTTC
CATSRDFRFWSNEQFF
>TRBV4-2|NA|TRBJ1-2|TRBD1
TGTGCCAGCAGCCAAGAAAAGGGGGCGCTTAGCGGCTACACCTTC
CASSQEKGALSGYTF
>TRBV18|NA|TRBJ2-7|TRBD2
TGTGCCAGCTCTCCTGGGGAGGGCCCCTACGAGCAGTACTTC
CASSPGEGPYEQYF
>TRBV7-2|NA|TRBJ2-1|NA
TGTGCCAGCAGCTTAACAGCCGGAGGGCACAATGAGCAGTTCTTC
CASSLTAGGHNEQFF
>TRBV2|NA|TRBJ2-6|TRBD1
TGTGCCAGCGAGGACAGGGGGTCAGGGGCCAACGTCCTGACTTTC
CASEDRGSGANVLTF
>TRBV5-1|NA|TRBJ2-5|TRBD1
TGCGCCAGCAGCTTGACAGGGGGTACCGAGACCCAGTACTTC
CASSLTGGTETQYF
>TRBV19|NA|TRBJ2-7|TRBD1
TGTGCCAGTAGTATGGGGGGGACAGGGTTCCCCTACGAGCAGTACTTC
CASSMGGTGFPYEQYF
>TRBV7-2|NA|TRBJ2-3|NA
TGTGCCAGCAGCTTAGGGGTCCTAGCGGATACGCAGTATTTT
CASSLGVLADTQYF
>TRBV9|NA|TRBJ2-1|NA
TGTGCCAGCAGCGTCTATCCGAACTACAATGAGCAGTTCTTC
CASSVYPNYNEQFF
>TRBV6-5|few|TRBJ2-1|TRBD1
TGTGCCAGCAGTTACTCAGGGACAGGGCACAGTGAGCAGTTCTTC
CASSYSGTGHSEQFF